The 6 T cell receptor beta chains presented below share a single source sample, sequenced in a study of cytomegalovirus exposure and HLA in healthy donors. The PCR had 60 Vbeta and 13 Jbeta primers. Only in-frame clones appear in the TCRdb table, and some are missing; sequencing was by immunoSEQ multiplex PCR. Of under 150,000 clones detected, about 72% appear once; the ten largest clones hold roughly 1.5%. The sample comprised PBMCs. The receptor source for this set is a man younger than 45 in good health and CMV-seropositive.

The genes are TRBV6-1 and TRBJ1-2; a possible D gene is TRBD1 (5 bases). Trimming took 1 base from V and 7 from J, leaving 16 bases between them. This CDR3 is built from 15 residues. Per the germline V gene, CDR1 is MNHNS and CDR2 is SASEGT. The chain's CDR3 is CASSEVAGLTVGYTF. Here the CDR3 DNA reads TGTGCCAGCAGTGAAGTTGCAGGGCTTACGGTTGGCTACACCTTC.

This rearrangement joins TRBV27 to TRBJ2-1; 9 nucleotides align to TRBD2. This CDR3 is 15 amino acids long. V lost 5 bases and J lost 7; bases outside the gene matches: 9. CDR1 is MNHEY and CDR2 is SMNVEV in the germline V gene (reference sequence). The CDR3 DNA sequence: TGTGCCAGCAGTGTCCTAGCGGGATCAATTAATGAGCAGTTCTTC. Residues: CASSVLAGSINEQFF.

The V call is TRBV29-1, the J call TRBJ2-1; TRBD2 matches 9 bases. Germline V CDR1 and CDR2: SQVTM, ANQGSEA. V lost 2 bases, J lost 9 bases, and 8 bases stayed unmatched. The CDR3 totals 14 residues. The CDR3 reads CSVEKVSGSGEQFF. In DNA, the CDR3 is TGCAGCGTTGAAAAGGTTAGCGGGAGTGGTGAGCAGTTCTTC.

This rearrangement joins TRBV5-6 to TRBJ2-3; the D gene is possibly TRBD2 (5 bases). CDR3 size: 15 residues. CDR1 SGHDT and CDR2 YYEEEE come from the germline V gene. Trimming removed 1 base from V and 1 base from J, with 10 bases in between. The CDR3 nucleotides read TGTGCCAGCAGCTTGCCCAGCGGAGGCACAGATACGCAGTATTTT. Residues: CASSLPSGGTDTQYF.

The chain links TRBV9 to TRBJ1-2; TRBD1 matches 9 bases. V shed 2 bases and J 2 bases; nucleotides not matched to a gene: 4. The CDR3 spans 15 residues. CDR1 is SGDLS and CDR2 is YYNGEE in the germline V gene. In nucleotides, the CDR3 is TGTGCCAGCAGCGTCCGGGGACAGGGCAACTATGGCTACACCTTC. Protein: CASSVRGQGNYGYTF.

This chain links TRBV5-1 with TRBJ2-3; the D is unclear. This CDR3 region has 14 residues. In germline, CDR1 is SGHRS, CDR2 YFSETQ. Trimming stripped 4 bases from V and 0 bases from J, with 9 bases between. The CDR3 sequence is CASSPQRSTDTQYF. In DNA form, the CDR3 reads TGCGCCAGCAGCCCCCAGCGTAGCACAGATACGCAGTATTTT.